These 30 T cell receptor beta chains were sequenced from one sample in a study of blood T cells in healthy people across ages. PCR was performed a second time for roughly 7 to 12 cycles using a sample-barcoded 5' primer and a J-beta primer mix. TCRdb reprocessed the 5' RACE reads with MiXCR, giving one entry per CDR3 protein. The profile shows 700,000 to 950,000 distinct CDR3 sequences, around 40% of them singletons. What was sequenced was blood. The receptors shown here come from an older woman in good health.

This chain links TRBV11-2 with TRBJ2-4; unclear D gene. V lost 3 bases and J 1 base, leaving 10 bases between the germline ends. CDR1 and CDR2 (germline): SGHAT, FQNNGV. The CDR3 has 15 residues. CDR3 residues: CASSLGRSAKNIQYF. The CDR3 DNA follows: TGTGCCAGCAGCTTGGGCAGATCGGCCAAAAACATTCAGTACTTC.

Worth noting for this clonotype: This may come from a read error, since a much larger clone is one base off. This chain joins TRBV12-3 or TRBV12-4 and TRBJ2-4; TRBD1 might be the D (5 bases). The CDR3 contains 12 residues. CDR3 sequence: CANSSWGARQYF. The CDR3 bases are TGTGCCAACAGTTCCTGGGGCGCACGACAGTACTTC.

The rearrangement joins TRBV14 to TRBJ2-5; possibly TRBD1 for D (5 bases). The ends were cut back, 1 base at V and 3 bases at J, with 9 bases in the middle. Looked up from germline, CDR1 is SGHDN and CDR2 is FVKESK. This CDR3 is 14 amino acids long. CDR3 DNA: TGTGCCAGCAGCCAAGGACAGCTGAAAGAGACCCAGTACTTC. Translated, it gives CASSQGQLKETQYF.

This chain links TRBV3-1 with TRBJ2-1, with D unclear. The germline V and J ends were trimmed by 7 bases and 3 bases, with 16 bases remaining between them. Germline V gives CDR1 LGHDT, CDR2 YNNKEL (reference sequence). The length of the CDR3 is 15 residues. The CDR3 DNA reads TGTGCCAGCAACCGTGAGCTAGGGAACTACAATGAGCAGTTCTTC. Amino acids: CASNRELGNYNEQFF.

This rearrangement joins TRBV18 to TRBJ1-2; D perhaps matches TRBD1 (6 bases). The CDR3 length is 15 residues. Germline V gives CDR1 KGHSH, CDR2 LQKENI. The ends were cut back, 3 bases at V and 4 bases at J, with 15 bases in the middle. The CDR3 sequence is CASSPQGQRGYGYTF. CDR3 sequence (DNA): TGTGCCAGCTCACCCCAGGGACAACGGGGCTATGGCTACACCTTC. Using reference TRBV18 and TRBJ1-2 for the parts outside the CDR3, the full variable domain is NAGVMQNPRHLVRRRGQEARLRCSPMKGHSHVYWYRQLPEEGLKFMVYLQKENIIDESGMPKERFSAEFPKEGPSILRIQQVVRGDSAAYFCASSPQGQRGYGYTFGSGTRLTVV.

The chain recombines TRBV6-6 with TRBJ2-7; TRBD2 aligns across 11 bases. Losses at the gene ends were 7 bases for V and 3 bases for J; bases not matched to a gene: 11. The CDR3 is made up of 16 amino acids. Germline V gene data show CDR1 as MNHNY and CDR2 as SVGAGI (reference sequence). The CDR3 nucleotides are TGTGCCAGCATTCCCAATTCCGGGACTAGCGGCTACGAGCAGTACTTC. Translating gives CASIPNSGTSGYEQYF.

This rearrangement joins TRBV6-2 or TRBV6-3 to TRBJ1-5, with a weak D call TRBD1 (5 bases). The germline V and J ends were trimmed by 4 bases and 6 bases, with 13 bases remaining between them. The length of the CDR3 is 14 residues. The germline gives CDR1 MNHEY, CDR2 SVGEGT. CDR3 residues: CASSSSGAGQPQHF. The CDR3 DNA sequence: TGTGCCAGCAGTTCTTCTGGGGCAGGTCAGCCCCAGCATTTT.

This clonotype was counted many times. The chain carries TRBV12-3 or TRBV12-4 and TRBJ2-1; D ambiguous. Trimming took 10 bases from V and 0 from J, leaving 16 bases between them. This CDR3 is 15 amino acids long. The CDR3: CATSSSAYSYNEQFF. The CDR3 DNA is TGTGCCACCTCTTCAAGCGCGTACTCCTACAATGAGCAGTTCTTC.

This clonotype came up a few times. The rearrangement uses TRBV7-8 and TRBJ2-5; no clear D. The germline CDR1 and CDR2 sequences are SGHVS and FQNEAQ. CDR3 length equals 16 residues. V dropped 5 bases and J dropped 0 bases, with 16 bases sitting between them. The DNA for the CDR3 is TGTGCCAGCAGCCCTAAGATTGGAAGCAACCAAGAGACCCAGTACTTC. As protein: CASSPKIGSNQETQYF.

The CDR3 nucleotides are TGTGCCAGCAGCTTAGCCCGGTCTACCTACGAGCAGTACTTC. Translating it yields CASSLARSTYEQYF. The chain links TRBV7-2 to TRBJ2-7; no clear D. This CDR3 region has 14 residues. Between the trimmed V and J ends, which lost 0 bases and 2 bases, there was a span of 8 bases. Germline values: CDR1 SGHTA, CDR2 FQGNSA.

V usage is TRBV27 and J usage is TRBJ2-3; D remains unclear. Germline CDR1 is MNHEY and CDR2 is SMNVEV (reference sequence). The CDR3 spans 13 residues. The ends were cut back, 0 bases at V and 5 bases at J, with 6 bases in the middle. The CDR3 loop reads CASSLSNGDTQYF. The CDR3 DNA sequence: TGTGCCAGCAGTTTATCGAATGGAGATACGCAGTATTTT.

This clonotype was found once. The chain employs TRBV7-2 and TRBJ2-2; D perhaps matches TRBD2 (6 bases). Germline CDR1 is SGHTA and CDR2 is FQGNSA. Trimming removed 6 bases at V and 2 bases at J, with 16 bases between. The CDR3 length is 16 residues. The CDR3 region has the DNA TGTGCCAGCAGTTTTACCGGGACTGTCAACACCGGGGAGCTGTTTTTT. Its protein product is CASSFTGTVNTGELFF.

About this clonotype: One end of the junction fails to match germline, which may point to a read error. The chain employs TRBV6-6 and TRBJ2-3; 9 nucleotides match TRBD1. Per the germline V gene, CDR1 is MNHNY and CDR2 is SVGAGI (reference sequence). The CDR3 is made up of 15 amino acids. CDR3 protein: CASRDRGMVTETQYF. CDR3 nucleotides: TGTGCCAGCAGAGACAGGGGGATGGTCACAGAGACGCAGTATTTT.

This clonotype was counted a few times. The gene calls are TRBV6-5 and TRBJ1-1; TRBD1 might be the D (5 bases). The V gene lost 2 bases and the J gene lost 2 bases, with 9 bases spanning the gap. The length of the CDR3 is 14 residues. Germline CDR1 MNHEY, CDR2 SVGAGI. CDR3 residues: CASSYGATNTEAFF. The CDR3 bases are TGTGCCAGCAGTTACGGGGCAACTAACACTGAAGCTTTCTTT.

The V and J genes are TRBV12-3 or TRBV12-4 and TRBJ2-1; tentatively, D is TRBD1 (6 bases). The DNA end is more similar to TRBJ2-7, so the J call may be wrong. The CDR3 extends over 13 amino acids. CDR3 coding DNA: TGTGCCAGCAGTTTCCGGACAGACTACGAGCAGTACTTC. Translating gives CASSFRTDYEQYF.

This clonotype was counted between two and nine times. V is TRBV12-3 or TRBV12-4 and J is TRBJ2-7, with TRBD1 matching 7 bases. The junction had 4 bases not matched to a gene; V was cut back by 5 bases and J by 3 bases. The CDR3 sequence is 13 residues long. In DNA, the CDR3 is TGTGCCAGCAGTGGGGACAGAATCTACGAGCAGTACTTC. Protein product: CASSGDRIYEQYF.

This clonotype has a single count. This chain connects TRBV11-2 to TRBJ1-6, with D unresolved. Germline assignment: CDR1 SGHAT and CDR2 FQNNGV. V dropped 6 bases and J dropped 11 bases, with 14 bases sitting between them. The CDR3 covers 13 residues. CDR3 bases: TGTGCCAGCAGTTCCGACATCACCACACCCCTCCACTTT. This codes for CASSSDITTPLHF.

This clonotype has just a few counts. The V call is TRBV7-2, the J call TRBJ2-1; 9 bases match TRBD2. V shed 0 bases and J 5 bases; nucleotides not matched to a gene: 5. Germline assignment: CDR1 SGHTA and CDR2 FQGNSA. CDR3 size: 16 residues. The CDR3 DNA follows: TGTGCCAGCAGCTTAGCACCTAGCGGGATACACAATGAGCAGTTCTTC. Translating it yields CASSLAPSGIHNEQFF. Full variable domain (rest looked up from reference TRBV7-2 and TRBJ2-1): GAGVSQSPSNKVTEKGKDVELRCDPISGHTALYWYRQSLGQGLEFLIYFQGNSAPDKSGLPSDRFSAERTGGSVSTLTIQRTQQEDSAVYLCASSLAPSGIHNEQFFGPGTRLTVL.

The rearrangement uses TRBV6-5 and TRBJ2-1; TRBD2 matches at 9 bases. CDR3 size: 15 residues. V was pared by 2 bases and J by 2 bases, with 1 base of the junction left unmatched. Germline-derived CDR1 and CDR2 are MNHEY and SVGAGI. The CDR3 bases are TGTGCCAGCAGTTACGGCGGGGGGGCCTACAATGAGCAGTTCTTC. It specifies CASSYGGGAYNEQFF.

The chain joins TRBV21-1 to TRBJ2-3; TRBD2 is taken as the D call from the table, unchecked against the DNA. TRBV21-1 is flagged as a pseudogene. This CDR3 comprises 16 residues. The CDR3 nucleotides are TGTGCCAGCAGCAAAGCCCCGGGAGGGTTGGTAGATACGCAGTATTTT. Protein sequence: CASSKAPGGLVDTQYF.

This clonotype was recorded only once. V gene TRBV2 combines with J gene TRBJ2-4, with 8 bases that match TRBD2. CDR1 is SNHLY, CDR2 FYNNEI, per germline. The CDR3 has 18 amino acids. Losses at the gene ends were 2 bases for V and 2 bases for J; bases not matched to a gene: 11. CDR3 DNA sequence: TGTGCCAGCAGTGAAACCTTCGGGGGGGCTGGGACCAAAAACATTCAGTACTTC. Translated, it gives CASSETFGGAGTKNIQYF.

Only a few counts were recorded for this clonotype. The rearrangement joins TRBV5-1 to TRBJ2-7, with a possible D match to TRBD1 (5 bases). Trimming pared 0 bases from V and 2 bases from J, leaving 12 bases between. This CDR3 contains 15 residues. Germline V lookup: CDR1 SGHRS, CDR2 YFSETQ. CDR3 amino acids: CASSLAPDSPYEQYF. CDR3 sequence (DNA): TGCGCCAGCAGCTTGGCCCCAGACAGTCCCTACGAGCAGTACTTC. Supplemented by reference TRBV5-1 and TRBJ2-7, the full variable domain reads KAGVTQTPRYLIKTRGQQVTLSCSPISGHRSVSWYQQTPGQGLQFLFEYFSETQRNKGNFPGRFSGRQFSNSRSEMNVSTLELGDSALYLCASSLAPDSPYEQYFGPGTRLTVT.

To note about this clonotype: Just one base apart from a much larger clone, this may be a read error. The J gene is TRBJ2-5, the V gene TRBV7-3; the match to TRBD2 covers 9 bases. Germline assignment: CDR1 SGHTA and CDR2 FQGTGA. The CDR3 is 15 amino acids. J gave up 11 bases and V 4 bases, and 14 bases lay outside the gene matches. CDR3 DNA: TGTGCCAGCAGCTCGCTAGCGGGGACCTCGGGGGAGCAGTACTTC. As protein: CASSSLAGTSGEQYF.

J is TRBJ1-4 and V is TRBV20-1, with D perhaps TRBD1 (6 bases). Trimming stripped 3 bases from V and 5 bases from J, with 16 bases between. The CDR3 spans 15 residues. Germline V gene lookup returns CDR1 DFQATT and CDR2 SNEGSKA (reference sequence). Here the CDR3 DNA reads TGCAGTGCTAGGGGTCAAGGGGGTCGAAATGAAAAACTGTTTTTT. This codes for CSARGQGGRNEKLFF.

This clonotype was recorded a few times. The CDR3 is CASSLNVSRQSSYEQYF. Written as DNA, the CDR3 is TGTGCCAGCAGCTTAAACGTTAGCCGACAAAGCTCCTACGAGCAGTACTTC. The V call is TRBV7-3, the J call TRBJ2-7; no reliable D call. The CDR3 contains 17 residues. The germline V and J ends were trimmed by 1 base and 0 bases, with 16 bases remaining between them. The germline CDR1 and CDR2 sequences are SGHTA and FQGTGA.

This clonotype was seen once. The chain recombines TRBV11-2 with TRBJ1-1; D gene unclear. Looked up from germline, CDR1 is SGHAT and CDR2 is FQNNGV. The CDR3 consists of 12 residues. V shed 2 bases and J shed 8 bases, with 9 bases lying between them. The CDR3 sequence: CASSLFGQEAFF. In DNA form, the CDR3 reads TGTGCCAGCAGCTTATTTGGGCAGGAAGCTTTCTTT.

V usage is TRBV7-9 and J usage is TRBJ1-1, with D perhaps matching TRBD1 (6 bases). The germline V and J ends were trimmed by 3 bases and 1 base, with 12 bases remaining between them. The CDR3 extends over 15 amino acids. The V gene's germline CDR1 is SEHNR and CDR2 FQNEAQ (reference sequence). The CDR3 nucleotides are TGTGCCAGCAGCTTCCAGGGGCTTCCGAACACTGAAGCTTTCTTT. It yields the protein CASSFQGLPNTEAFF.

The genes are TRBV15 and TRBJ1-1; D gene ambiguous. The germline V and J ends were trimmed by 0 bases and 5 bases, with 10 bases remaining between them. CDR3 length: 14 residues. CDR1 and CDR2 (germline): LNHNV, YYDKDF (reference sequence). In DNA, the CDR3 is TGTGCCACCAGCAGAGATCAACCGACAACTGAAGCTTTCTTT. Protein sequence: CATSRDQPTTEAFF.

The chain recombines TRBV2 with TRBJ2-5; the D gene is possibly TRBD2 (5 bases). Trimming took off 3 bases at V and 5 bases at J, with 16 bases between the two ends. This CDR3 contains 15 residues. Germline CDR1 and CDR2: SNHLY and FYNNEI. The CDR3 DNA is TGTGCCAGCAGTGAGGGCAGCACTTCGGGGGAGACCCAGTACTTC. This codes for CASSEGSTSGETQYF.

This clonotype has at least ten counts. Here the CDR3 reads CAWSVSGSTDTQYF. The CDR3 DNA follows: TGTGCCTGGAGTGTATCGGGGAGCACAGATACGCAGTATTTT. The chain combines TRBV30 with TRBJ2-3, with D tentatively TRBD2 (5 bases). The length of the CDR3 is 14 residues. The V and J ends lost 0 bases and 0 bases respectively, with 7 bases between them. Germline CDR1 GTSNPN, CDR2 SVGIG (reference sequence).